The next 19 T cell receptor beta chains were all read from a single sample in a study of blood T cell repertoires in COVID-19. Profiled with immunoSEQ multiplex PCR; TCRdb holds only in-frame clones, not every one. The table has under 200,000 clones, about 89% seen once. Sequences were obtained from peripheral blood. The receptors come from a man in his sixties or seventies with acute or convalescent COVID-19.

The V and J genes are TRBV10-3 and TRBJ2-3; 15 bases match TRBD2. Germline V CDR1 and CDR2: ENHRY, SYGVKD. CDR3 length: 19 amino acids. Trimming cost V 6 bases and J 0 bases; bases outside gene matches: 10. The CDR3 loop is CAISGGTSGRTTSTDTQYF. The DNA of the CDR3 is TGTGCCATCAGCGGAGGGACTAGCGGGAGGACTACTAGCACAGATACGCAGTATTTT.

The CDR3 region has the DNA TGCGCCAGCAGCTCTATCTCTTCGGGAGATACGCAGTATTTT. This sequence encodes CASSSISSGDTQYF. This chain joins TRBV5-1 and TRBJ2-3; no clear D gene. The CDR3 is 14 residues long. From germline, CDR1 is SGHRS and CDR2 YFSETQ. Trimming took off 3 bases at V and 5 bases at J, with 13 bases between the two ends.

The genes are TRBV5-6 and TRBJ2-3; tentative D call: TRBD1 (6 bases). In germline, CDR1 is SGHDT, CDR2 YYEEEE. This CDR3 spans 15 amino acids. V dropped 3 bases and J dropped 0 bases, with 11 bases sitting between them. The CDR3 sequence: CASSWGPGSTDTQYF. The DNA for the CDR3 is TGTGCCAGCAGCTGGGGGCCGGGGAGCACAGATACGCAGTATTTT.

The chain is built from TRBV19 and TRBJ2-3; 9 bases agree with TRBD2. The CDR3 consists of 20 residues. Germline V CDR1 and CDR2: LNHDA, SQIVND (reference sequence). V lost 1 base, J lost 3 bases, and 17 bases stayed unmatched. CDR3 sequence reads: CASSIVKGSPAGGFTDTQYF. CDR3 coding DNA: TGTGCCAGTAGTATAGTGAAGGGGTCGCCAGCGGGAGGTTTTACAGATACGCAGTATTTT.

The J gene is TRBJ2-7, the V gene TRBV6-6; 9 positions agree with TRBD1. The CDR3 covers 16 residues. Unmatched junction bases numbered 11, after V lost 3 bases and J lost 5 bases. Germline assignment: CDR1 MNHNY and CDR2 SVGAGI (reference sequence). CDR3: CASSYSLGTGIDEQYF. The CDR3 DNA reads TGTGCCAGCAGTTATTCTCTTGGGACAGGGATCGACGAGCAGTACTTC.

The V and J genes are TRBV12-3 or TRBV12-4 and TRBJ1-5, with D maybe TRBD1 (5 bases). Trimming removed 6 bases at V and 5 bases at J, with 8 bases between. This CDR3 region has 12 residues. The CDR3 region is CASSTRDQPQHF. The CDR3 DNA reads TGTGCCAGCAGCACCAGGGATCAGCCCCAGCATTTT.

The CDR3 loop reads CASSPGLTPTDTQYF. CDR3 DNA sequence: TGTGCCAGCAGCCCCGGACTTACTCCCACAGATACGCAGTATTTT. The gene calls are TRBV7-2 and TRBJ2-3; perhaps TRBD2 as D (5 bases). Germline CDR1 reads SGHTA; CDR2 reads FQGNSA. The CDR3 contains 15 residues. V was trimmed by 5 bases and J by 2 bases, leaving 14 bases between them.

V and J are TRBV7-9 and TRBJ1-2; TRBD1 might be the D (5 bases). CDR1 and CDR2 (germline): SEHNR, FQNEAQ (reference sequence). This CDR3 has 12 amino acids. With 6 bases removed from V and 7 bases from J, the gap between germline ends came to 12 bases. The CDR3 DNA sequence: TGTGCCAGCAGTCGCGGGGGTGCTGGCTACACCTTC. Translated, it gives CASSRGGAGYTF.

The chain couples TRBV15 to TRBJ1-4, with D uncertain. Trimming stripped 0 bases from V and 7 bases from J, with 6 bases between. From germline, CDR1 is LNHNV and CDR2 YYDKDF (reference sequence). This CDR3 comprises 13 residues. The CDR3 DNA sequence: TGTGCCACCAGCAGAGATGGGAGTGAAAAACTGTTTTTT. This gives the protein CATSRDGSEKLFF.

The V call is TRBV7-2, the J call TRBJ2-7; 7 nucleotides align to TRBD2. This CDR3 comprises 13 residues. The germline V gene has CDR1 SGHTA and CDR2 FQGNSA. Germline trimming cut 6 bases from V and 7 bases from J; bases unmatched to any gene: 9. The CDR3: CASSPGLVREQYF. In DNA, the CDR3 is TGTGCCAGCAGTCCTGGACTAGTTCGTGAGCAGTACTTC.

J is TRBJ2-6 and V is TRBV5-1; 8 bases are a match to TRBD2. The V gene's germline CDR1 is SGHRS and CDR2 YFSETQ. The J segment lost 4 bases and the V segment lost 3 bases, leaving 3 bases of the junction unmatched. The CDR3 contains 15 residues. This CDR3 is CASSSAGGGANVLTF. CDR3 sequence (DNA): TGCGCCAGCAGCTCCGCGGGGGGCGGGGCCAACGTCCTGACTTTC.

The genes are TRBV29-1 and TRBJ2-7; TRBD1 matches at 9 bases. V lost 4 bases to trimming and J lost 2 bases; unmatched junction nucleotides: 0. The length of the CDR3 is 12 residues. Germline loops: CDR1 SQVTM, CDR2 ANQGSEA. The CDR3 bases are TGCAGCGTTGGGGACAGGGCCTACGAGCAGTACTTC. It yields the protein CSVGDRAYEQYF.

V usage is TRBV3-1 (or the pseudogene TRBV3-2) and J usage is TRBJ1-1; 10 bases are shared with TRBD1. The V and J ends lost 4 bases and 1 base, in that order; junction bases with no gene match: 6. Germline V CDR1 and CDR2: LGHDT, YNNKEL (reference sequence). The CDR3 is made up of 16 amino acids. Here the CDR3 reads CASSPRQGAGNTEAFF. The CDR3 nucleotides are TGTGCCAGCAGCCCTCGACAGGGGGCTGGGAACACTGAAGCTTTCTTT.

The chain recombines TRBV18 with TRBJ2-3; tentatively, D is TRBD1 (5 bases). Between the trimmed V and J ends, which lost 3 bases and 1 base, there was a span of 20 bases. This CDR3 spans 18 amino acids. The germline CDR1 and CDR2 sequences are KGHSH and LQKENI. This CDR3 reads CASSPTVITGRRTDTQYF. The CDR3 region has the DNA TGTGCCAGCTCACCCACCGTAATTACAGGTCGACGCACAGATACGCAGTATTTT.

This CDR3 is CATSRGGRQGRWNQPQHF. The CDR3 nucleotides are TGTGCCACCAGCAGGGGGGGGAGACAGGGGAGGTGGAATCAGCCCCAGCATTTT. This sequence joins TRBV15 and TRBJ1-5; 8 bases fit TRBD1. The length of the CDR3 is 18 residues. Germline V lookup: CDR1 LNHNV, CDR2 YYDKDF (reference sequence). Trimming at V came to 3 bases and at J to 4 bases, leaving 14 bases not matched to a gene.

The CDR3 spells CASRFDSLNQPQHF. The CDR3 nucleotides read TGTGCCAGTAGGTTTGACAGCCTTAATCAGCCCCAGCATTTT. This chain connects TRBV19 to TRBJ1-5; D is perhaps TRBD1 (5 bases). Deletions cut 6 bases from V and 4 bases from J, with 13 bases between. CDR1 and CDR2 from the germline V gene are LNHDA and SQIVND (reference sequence). The CDR3 is 14 residues long.

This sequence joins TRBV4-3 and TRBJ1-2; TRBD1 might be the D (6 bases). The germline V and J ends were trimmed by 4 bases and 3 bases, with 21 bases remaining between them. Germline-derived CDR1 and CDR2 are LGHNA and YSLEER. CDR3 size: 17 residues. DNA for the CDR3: TGCGCCAGCAGCCCTAAGTCGGGGGGGCAACAGTACTATGGCTACACCTTC. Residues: CASSPKSGGQQYYGYTF.

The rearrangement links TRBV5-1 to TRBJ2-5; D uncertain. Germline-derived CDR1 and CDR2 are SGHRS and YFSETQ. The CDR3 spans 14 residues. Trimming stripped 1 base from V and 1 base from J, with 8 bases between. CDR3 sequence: CASSLFFSQETQYF. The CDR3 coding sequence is TGCGCCAGCAGCTTGTTTTTCTCCCAAGAGACCCAGTACTTC.

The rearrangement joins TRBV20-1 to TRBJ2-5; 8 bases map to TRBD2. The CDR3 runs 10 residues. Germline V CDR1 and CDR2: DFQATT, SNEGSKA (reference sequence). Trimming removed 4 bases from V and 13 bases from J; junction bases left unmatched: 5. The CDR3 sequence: CSATPGLGYF. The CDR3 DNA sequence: TGCAGTGCTACCCCGGGACTAGGGTACTTC.